These T cell receptor beta chains were read from a single sample in a study of vaccination and CD4 T cells after COVID-19. No antigen has been identified for these receptors. TCRdb passed the PCR reads through MiXCR, listing each CDR3 protein once. The sample contains about 3,400 distinct CDR3 sequences, about 32% of which appear only once. Sequenced: CD4+ T cells from blood, cultured in vitro. The origin of the receptors is a human donor who had recovered from COVID-19. CDR3s include the opening cysteine and the closing phenylalanine or tryptophan. Fields, in order: D gene, J gene, V gene, clone size, CDR3 DNA, CDR3 protein. A D gene is named only where the DNA matches it firmly. Expanded clones get a size class; other rows say once, few or many, or leave the size out.

. | TRBJ2-5 | TRBV6-5 | few | TGTGCCAGCAGTTCATCCGGGACTCAAGAGACCCAGTACTTC | CASSSSGTQETQYF
. | TRBJ1-1 | TRBV30 | . | TGTGCCTGGCTTCCCTGGGACACTGAAGCTTTCTTT | CAWLPWDTEAFF
. | TRBJ2-2 | TRBV7-6 | . | TGTGCCAGCAGCTTAGAGATAGGGTTGACCGGGGAGCTGTTTTTT | CASSLEIGLTGELFF
. | TRBJ2-3 | TRBV6-5 | . | TGTGCCAGCAATTACTCCTTGCCGGCTTCGGGGGGCGGCTTAGATACGCAGTATTTT | CASNYSLPASGGGLDTQYF
. | TRBJ1-2 | TRBV6-5 | . | TGTGCCAGCAGTTATAACGGGGCGGCCTATGGCTACACCTTC | CASSYNGAAYGYTF
TRBD2 | TRBJ2-7 | TRBV30 | . | TGTGCCTGGAGTCTATGGGAGGGCGAGCAGTACTTC | CAWSLWEGEQYF
TRBD1 | TRBJ1-1 | TRBV5-6 | . | TGTGCCAGCAGCGATGGGGCAGGGGGATTCACTGAAGCTTTCTTT | CASSDGAGGFTEAFF
. | TRBJ2-3 | TRBV24-1 | . | TGTGCCACCAGTGATTTGTTACAGGCTATGGGCACAGATACGCGGTATTTT | CATSDLLQAMGTDTRYF
. | TRBJ1-1 | TRBV20-1 | . | TGCAGTGCTAGACGACAGGCAGGGAGCACTGAAGCTTTCTTT | CSARRQAGSTEAFF
TRBD2 | TRBJ2-3 | TRBV10-3 | . | TGTGCCATCAGCGGGACTAGCGGGGGGGATACGCAGTATTTT | CAISGTSGGDTQYF